What follows is one TCR beta chain and its context. This specimen comes from a study of blood T cell repertoires in COVID-19. Study summary: Sites in the United States, Italy and Spain provided acute and convalescent COVID-19 samples. T cells, B-cell-depleted T cells, or PBMCs provided the cDNA or gDNA that served as material.

In the source study's methods: From reference gene primer amplification, estimates of nucleated cell counts were derived. Clones were read by immunoSEQ multiplex PCR, and TCRdb kept only the in-frame ones, dropping some. That table supplies the V and J calls and clone size; D and trimming were determined from the DNA. The sample lists just over 150,000 clones; around 93% were seen once. V shed 7 bases and J 0 bases; nucleotides not matched to a gene: 2. The CDR3 spans 15 residues. The germline V gene encodes CDR1 MNHEY and CDR2 SVGAGI. The chain couples TRBV6-5 to TRBJ1-6, with 8 bases identical to TRBD1. Material: peripheral blood. The source of this sequence is a woman aged 45 to 65 with acute or convalescent COVID-19. The CDR3 sequence is CASNTGGSYNSPLHF. CDR3 DNA sequence: TGTGCCAGCAACACAGGGGGCTCCTATAATTCACCCCTCCACTTT.